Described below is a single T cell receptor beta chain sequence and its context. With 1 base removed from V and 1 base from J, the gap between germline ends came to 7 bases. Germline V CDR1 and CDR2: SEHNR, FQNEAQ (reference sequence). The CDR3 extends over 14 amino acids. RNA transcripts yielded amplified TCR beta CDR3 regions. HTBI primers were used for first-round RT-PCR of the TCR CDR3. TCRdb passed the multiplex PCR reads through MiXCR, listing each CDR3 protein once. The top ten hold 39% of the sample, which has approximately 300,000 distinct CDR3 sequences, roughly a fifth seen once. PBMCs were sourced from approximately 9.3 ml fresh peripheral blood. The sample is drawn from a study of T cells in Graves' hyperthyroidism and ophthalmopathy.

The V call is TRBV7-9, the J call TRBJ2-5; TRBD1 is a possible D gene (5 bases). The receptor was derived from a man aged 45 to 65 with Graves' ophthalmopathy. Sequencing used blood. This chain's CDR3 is CASSLVQAQETQYF. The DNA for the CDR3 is TGTGCCAGCAGCTTAGTACAGGCCCAAGAGACCCAGTACTTC.